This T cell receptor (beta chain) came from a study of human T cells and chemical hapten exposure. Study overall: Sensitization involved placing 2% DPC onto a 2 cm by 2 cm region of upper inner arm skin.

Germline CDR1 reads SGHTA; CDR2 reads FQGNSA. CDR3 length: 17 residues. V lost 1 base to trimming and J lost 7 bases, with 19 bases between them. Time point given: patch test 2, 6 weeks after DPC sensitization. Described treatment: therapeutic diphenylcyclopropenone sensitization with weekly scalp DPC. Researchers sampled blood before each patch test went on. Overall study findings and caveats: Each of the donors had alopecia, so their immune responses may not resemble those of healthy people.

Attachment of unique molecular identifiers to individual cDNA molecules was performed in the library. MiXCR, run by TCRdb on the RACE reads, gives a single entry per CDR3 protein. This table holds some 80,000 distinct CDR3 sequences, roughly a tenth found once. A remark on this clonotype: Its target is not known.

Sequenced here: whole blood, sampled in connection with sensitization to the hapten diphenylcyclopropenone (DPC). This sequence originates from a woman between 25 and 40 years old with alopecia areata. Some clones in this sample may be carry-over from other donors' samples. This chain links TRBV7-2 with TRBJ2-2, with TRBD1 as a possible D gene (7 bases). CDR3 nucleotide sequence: TGTGCCAGCAGCTTAGATCGGCTAGCGCCAGGGGGCGGGGAGCTGTTTTTT. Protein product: CASSLDRLAPGGGELFF.